This T cell receptor beta chain comes out of a study of cytomegalovirus exposure and HLA in healthy donors. The study ran its PCR with 60 Vbeta and 13 Jbeta primers. Assay used: immunoSEQ multiplex PCR; TCRdb lists only in-frame clones, some missing. This listing includes 55,000 to 85,000 clones. Trimming left V 8 bases short and J 0 bases short, with 14 bases between. The CDR3 contains 15 residues. CDR1 is MNHEY and CDR2 is SMNVEV in the germline V gene (reference sequence). The TCR sequence derives from a woman aged 25 to 45 in good health and CMV-seronegative. What was sequenced was PBMCs. The V and J genes are TRBV27 and TRBJ1-5, with D unclear. The CDR3 loop reads CASRSRQGSNQPQHF. DNA for the CDR3: TGTGCCAGCCGGAGCCGTCAAGGTAGCAATCAGCCCCAGCATTTT.